The present TCR beta chain was sequenced within a study of tumor-infiltrating lymphocytes in oesophageal squamous cell carcinoma. From germline, CDR1 is SGHTA and CDR2 FQGTGA. The CDR3 is made up of 14 amino acids. J was trimmed by 9 bases and V by 5 bases; bases with no gene match: 8. Each CDR3 protein gets one entry after TCRdb re-called the PCR reads with MiXCR. The table includes 20,000 or so distinct CDR3 sequences, roughly 39% detected once. The clonotype comes from a male donor with esophageal squamous cell carcinoma. The chain carries TRBV7-3 and TRBJ2-3; 10 positions match TRBD2. Material for sequencing was normal esophageal tissue next to the tumor. For the CDR3, the DNA is TGTGCCAGCAGCCCTGGGGCTAGCGGGGGAACGCAGTATTTT. Encoded protein: CASSPGASGGTQYF.